The text below deals with one T cell receptor (beta chain). Its antigen is undetermined. The data originate from a study of cytomegalovirus exposure and HLA in healthy donors. Sequencing used immunoSEQ multiplex PCR; TCRdb keeps in-frame clones, though not all of them. This sample has 300,000 to 450,000 clones, with roughly 85% found just once. Study findings and constraints: Researchers reported that a few CMV-associated chains were confirmed in vitro as CMV antigen-specific. Some TCR beta chains (164 of them) were listed as cytomegalovirus-associated. The study found most TCR sequences rare, yet found some public TCRs in many donors. Reports credit the classifier with highly specific, highly sensitive diagnosis of cytomegalovirus status.

What was sequenced was PBMCs. This sequence originates from a woman aged 18-35 years in good health and CMV-seronegative.

The CDR3 loop is CASIKGARQPQHF. CDR3 DNA sequence: TGTGCCAGCATAAAAGGGGCACGTCAGCCCCAGCATTTT. The chain recombines TRBV6-5 with TRBJ1-5; a weak D match, TRBD1 (5 bases). The ends were cut back, 7 bases at V and 6 bases at J, with 13 bases in the middle. Germline V lookup: CDR1 MNHEY, CDR2 SVGAGI. There are 13 residues in the CDR3.